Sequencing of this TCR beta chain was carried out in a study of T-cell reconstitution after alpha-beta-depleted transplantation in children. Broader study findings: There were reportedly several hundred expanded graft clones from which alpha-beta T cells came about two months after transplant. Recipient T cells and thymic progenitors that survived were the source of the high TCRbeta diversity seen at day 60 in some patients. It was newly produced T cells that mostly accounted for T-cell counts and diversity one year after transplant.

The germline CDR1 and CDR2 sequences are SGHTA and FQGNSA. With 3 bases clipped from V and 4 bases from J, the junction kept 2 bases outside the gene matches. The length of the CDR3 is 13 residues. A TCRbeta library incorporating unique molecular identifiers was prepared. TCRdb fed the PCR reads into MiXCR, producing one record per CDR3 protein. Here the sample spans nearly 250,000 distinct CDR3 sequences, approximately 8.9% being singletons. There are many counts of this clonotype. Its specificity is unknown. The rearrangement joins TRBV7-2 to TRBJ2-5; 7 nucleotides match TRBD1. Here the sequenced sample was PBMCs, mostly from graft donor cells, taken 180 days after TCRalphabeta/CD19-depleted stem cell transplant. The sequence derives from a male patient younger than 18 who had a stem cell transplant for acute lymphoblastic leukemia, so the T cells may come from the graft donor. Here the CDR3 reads CASSFRGRETQYF. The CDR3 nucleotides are TGTGCCAGCAGCTTTAGGGGGCGAGAGACCCAGTACTTC.